Listed here is a single TCR beta chain. The data stem from a study of OX40 agonist ivuxolimab in advanced cancers. Whole-study context: A male proportion of about 80% was recorded, with mean age around 62 years and range about 20 to 79.

The assay was immunoSEQ multiplex PCR, and TCRdb's table has in-frame clones only and misses some. This table holds 20,000 to 25,000 clones, approximately 86% found once. The CDR3 has 13 amino acids. Per the germline V gene, CDR1 is SGHTA and CDR2 is FQGNSA. V dropped 5 bases and J dropped 4 bases, with 9 bases sitting between them. Sequenced material: CD4+ or CD8+ T cells sorted from blood, taken in a trial of the OX40 agonist ivuxolimab. The chain couples TRBV7-2 to TRBJ1-5; no clear D gene. The receptor's source is an adult with an advanced solid tumor such as melanoma, head and neck, liver or kidney cancer. CDR3 in amino acids: CASSPPGNQPQHF. CDR3 nucleotides: TGTGCCAGCAGCCCCCCAGGTAATCAGCCCCAGCATTTT.